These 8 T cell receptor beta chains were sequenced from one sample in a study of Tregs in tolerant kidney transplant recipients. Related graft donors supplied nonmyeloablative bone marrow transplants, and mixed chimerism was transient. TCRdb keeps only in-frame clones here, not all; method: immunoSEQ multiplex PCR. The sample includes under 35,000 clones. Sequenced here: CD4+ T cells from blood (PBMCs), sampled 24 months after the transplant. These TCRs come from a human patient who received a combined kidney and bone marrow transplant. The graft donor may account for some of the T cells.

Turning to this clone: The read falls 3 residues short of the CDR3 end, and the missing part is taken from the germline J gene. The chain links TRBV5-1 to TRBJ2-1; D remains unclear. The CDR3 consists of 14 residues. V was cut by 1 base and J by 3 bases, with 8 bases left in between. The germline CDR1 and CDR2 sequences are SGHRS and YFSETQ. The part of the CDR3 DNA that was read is TGCGCCAGCAGCTTGAGTCAGAACTACAATGAG. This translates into CASSLSQNYNE. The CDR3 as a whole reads CASSLSQNYNEQFF.

This chain's CDR3 is CSARQGAGEPQHF. The CDR3 DNA, read in part, is TGCAGTGCTAGACAGGGGGCGGGTGAGCCC. J is TRBJ1-5 and V is TRBV20-1; TRBD1 matches at 8 bases. The read terminates 3 residues before the CDR3 end, so the remaining end is supplied by the germline J gene. V lost 2 bases, J lost 8 bases, and 5 bases stayed unmatched. Per germline, CDR1 DFQATT and CDR2 SNEGSKA (reference sequence). CDR3 length equals 13 residues.

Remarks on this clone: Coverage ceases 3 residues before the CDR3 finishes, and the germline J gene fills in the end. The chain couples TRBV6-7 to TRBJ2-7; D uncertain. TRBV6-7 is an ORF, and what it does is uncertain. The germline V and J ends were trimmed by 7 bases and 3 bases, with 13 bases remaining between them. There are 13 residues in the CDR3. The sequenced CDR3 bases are TGTGCCAGCACGTGGATCAGGTTCTACGAG. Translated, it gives CASTWIRFYE. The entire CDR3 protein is CASTWIRFYEQYF.

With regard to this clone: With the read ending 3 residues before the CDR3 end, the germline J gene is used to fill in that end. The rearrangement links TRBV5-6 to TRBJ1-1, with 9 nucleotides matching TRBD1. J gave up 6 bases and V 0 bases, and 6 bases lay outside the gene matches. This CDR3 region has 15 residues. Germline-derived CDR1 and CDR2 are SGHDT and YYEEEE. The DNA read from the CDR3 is TGTGCCAGCAGCTTGGTGGGCGGGACAGGGTCTGAA. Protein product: CASSLVGGTGSE. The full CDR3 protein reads CASSLVGGTGSEAFF.

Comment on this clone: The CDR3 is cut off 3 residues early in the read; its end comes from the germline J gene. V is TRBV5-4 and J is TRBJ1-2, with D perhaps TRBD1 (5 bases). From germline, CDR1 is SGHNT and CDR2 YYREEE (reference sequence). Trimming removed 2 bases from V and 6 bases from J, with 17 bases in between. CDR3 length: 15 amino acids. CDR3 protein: CASSFWGRVWDGYTF. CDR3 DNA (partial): TGTGCCAGCAGCTTTTGGGGCAGGGTTTGGGATGGC. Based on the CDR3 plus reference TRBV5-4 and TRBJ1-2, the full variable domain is ETGVTQSPTHLIKTRGQQVTLRCSSQSGHNTVSWYQQALGQGPQFIFQYYREEENGRGNFPPRFSGLQFPNYSSELNVNALELDDSALYLCASSFWGRVWDGYTFGSGTRLTVV.

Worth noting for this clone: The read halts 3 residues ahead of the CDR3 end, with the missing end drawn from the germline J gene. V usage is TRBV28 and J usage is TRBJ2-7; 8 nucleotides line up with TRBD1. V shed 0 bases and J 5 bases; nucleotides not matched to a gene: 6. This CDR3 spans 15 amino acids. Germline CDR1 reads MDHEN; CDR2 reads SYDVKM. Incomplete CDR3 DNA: TGTGCCAGCAGTTTATGGACGATACAGGGGGACGAG. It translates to CASSLWTIQGDE. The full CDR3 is CASSLWTIQGDEQYF.

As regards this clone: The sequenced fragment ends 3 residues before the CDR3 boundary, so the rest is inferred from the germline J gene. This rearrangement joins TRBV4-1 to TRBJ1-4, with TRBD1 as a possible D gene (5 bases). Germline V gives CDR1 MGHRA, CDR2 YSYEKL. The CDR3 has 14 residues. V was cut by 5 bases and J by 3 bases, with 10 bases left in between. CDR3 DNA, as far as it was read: TGCGCCAGCAGCTCCAGACAGCCTAATGAAAAA. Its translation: CASSSRQPNEK. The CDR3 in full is CASSSRQPNEKLFF.

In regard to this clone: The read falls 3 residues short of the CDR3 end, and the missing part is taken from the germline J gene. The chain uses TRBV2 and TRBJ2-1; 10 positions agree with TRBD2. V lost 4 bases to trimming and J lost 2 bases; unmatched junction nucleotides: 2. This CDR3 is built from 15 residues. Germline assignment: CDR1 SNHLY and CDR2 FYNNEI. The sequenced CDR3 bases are TGTGCCAGCAGTGGACTAGCGGGTCCCTACAATGAG. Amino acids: CASSGLAGPYNE. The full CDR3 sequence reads CASSGLAGPYNEQFF.